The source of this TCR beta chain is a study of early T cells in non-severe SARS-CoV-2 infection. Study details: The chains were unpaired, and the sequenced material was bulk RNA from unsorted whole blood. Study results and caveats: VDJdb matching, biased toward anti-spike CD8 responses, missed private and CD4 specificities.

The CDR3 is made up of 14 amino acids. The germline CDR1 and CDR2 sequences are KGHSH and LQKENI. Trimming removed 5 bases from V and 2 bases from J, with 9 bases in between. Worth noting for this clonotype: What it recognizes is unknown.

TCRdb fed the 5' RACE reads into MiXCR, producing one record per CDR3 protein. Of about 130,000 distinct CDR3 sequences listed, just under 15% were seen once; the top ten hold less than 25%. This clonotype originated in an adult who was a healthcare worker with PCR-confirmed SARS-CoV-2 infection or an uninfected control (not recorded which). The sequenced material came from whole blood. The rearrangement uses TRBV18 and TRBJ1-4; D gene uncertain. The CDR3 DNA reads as TGTGCCAGCTCAGCCTTTGAGACTAATGAAAAACTGTTTTTT. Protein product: CASSAFETNEKLFF.